The 5 T cell receptor beta chains in this list originate from one sample, sequenced in a study of shared clonotypes between healthy human individuals. The assay was immunoSEQ multiplex PCR, and TCRdb's table has in-frame clones only and misses some. The sample yields millions of clones, 95% seen once. Sample: naive CD4+ T cells sorted from blood. Subset specified: CD45RA+ positively selected. These receptor sequences come from a man younger than 35 in good health.

Of note for this clone: Within the sample, other DNA sequences also encode this same CDR3. The gene calls are TRBV29-1 and TRBJ1-1; 7 nucleotides line up with TRBD1. From germline, CDR1 is SQVTM and CDR2 ANQGSEA. Trimming cost V 6 bases and J 1 base; bases outside gene matches: 8. This CDR3 comprises 14 residues. The CDR3, as DNA: TGCAGCGTCTTACTAGGGGGCGCGAACACTGAAGCTTTCTTT. Its protein product is CSVLLGGANTEAFF.

The chain combines TRBV11-2 with TRBJ2-7; D gene ambiguous. Germline CDR1 and CDR2: SGHAT and FQNNGV. Trimming left V 5 bases short and J 2 bases short, with 10 bases between. The CDR3 totals 13 residues. The CDR3 sequence is CASSPGSPYEQYF. In DNA, the CDR3 is TGTGCCAGCAGCCCAGGTAGCCCCTACGAGCAGTACTTC.

Of note for this clone: Other DNA sequences in the same sample also yield this CDR3. CDR3 region: CAISESTGGTDTQYF. The CDR3 DNA is TGTGCCATCAGTGAGTCGACAGGGGGCACAGATACGCAGTATTTT. The genes are TRBV10-3 and TRBJ2-3; 8 nucleotides match TRBD1. V lost 0 bases and J lost 1; bases outside the gene matches: 0. The CDR3 extends over 15 amino acids. Looked up from germline, CDR1 is ENHRY and CDR2 is SYGVKD.

The chain employs TRBV10-3 and TRBJ1-1, with 7 positions matching TRBD1. Germline V gives CDR1 ENHRY, CDR2 SYGVKD. The CDR3 totals 15 residues. V dropped 0 bases and J dropped 4; count of bases not matched to a gene: 5. The CDR3 protein is CAISESTGVGTEAFF. The CDR3 DNA follows: TGTGCCATCAGTGAGTCAACAGGGGTCGGCACTGAAGCTTTCTTT.

The CDR3 DNA reads TGTGCCAGCAGCCCCTCGGGAGCGGGTGGCGAGCAGTACTTC. It is translated as CASSPSGAGGEQYF. The chain employs TRBV7-2 and TRBJ2-7; D might be TRBD2 (6 bases). The CDR3 is made up of 14 amino acids. The germline V gene encodes CDR1 SGHTA and CDR2 FQGNSA. Trimming took 5 bases from V and 6 from J, leaving 17 bases between them.